This TCR beta chain was recorded in a study of beta chain features in type 1 diabetes. Study conclusions and caveats: Lower insertion and higher deletion counts appeared at VDJ junctions in type 1 diabetes patients. PCR may have favored shorter templates equally in patients and controls. Within the patient group, naive, central memory and Treg TCRB repertoires appeared more similar to each other than within healthy donors.

Each of the CD4+ naive, central memory, regulatory and stem cell-like memory populations was sorted via CD45RO/CCR7/CD25/CD127/CD95/CD27. This CDR3 is 11 amino acids long. The V segment lost 5 bases and the J segment 15 bases; nucleotides outside the gene matches: 10. CDR1 is DFQATT and CDR2 is SNEGSKA in the germline V gene (reference sequence). Since all of the isolated RNA was reverse transcribed, expressed TCRB transcripts were what got sequenced. Method: immunoSEQ multiplex PCR; TCRdb's copy keeps in-frame clones and lacks some. The sample has around 250,000 clones; roughly an eighth are singletons. This clone has more than one count but fewer than ten. Its antigen is not identified.

Sequencing used naive CD4+ T cells from blood. The gene calls are TRBV20-1 and TRBJ2-1; 7 nucleotides align to TRBD2. This receptor was identified in a woman aged 40 to 50 in good health. CDR3 residues: CSAPEAGRTFF. The CDR3 coding sequence is TGCAGTGCTCCAGAAGCGGGACGGACGTTCTTC.